These 24 T cell receptor beta chains were sequenced from one sample in a study of long-term antiretroviral therapy in people with HIV. Samples were assayed with immunoSEQ v3.0 at survey level. Method: immunoSEQ multiplex PCR; TCRdb's copy keeps in-frame clones and lacks some. The sample lists 10,000 to 11,000 clones; about 81% were seen once. The sample was unsorted PBMCs, taken 1.8 years after starting antiretroviral therapy. The receptor set was obtained from a man aged 40-55 years with HIV.

The chain couples TRBV28 to TRBJ1-1; D gene unclear. Per the germline V gene, CDR1 is MDHEN and CDR2 is SYDVKM. There are 12 residues in the CDR3. V dropped 5 bases and J dropped 11 bases, with 15 bases sitting between them. CDR3 sequence reads: CASSLREMYAFF. The CDR3 DNA is TGTGCCAGCAGTCTCCGTGAAATGTATGCTTTCTTT.

V gene TRBV7-2 combines with J gene TRBJ1-1; D is undetermined. This CDR3 is built from 14 residues. Trimming removed 5 bases from V and 0 bases from J, with 10 bases in between. CDR1 is SGHTA and CDR2 is FQGNSA in the germline V gene. This chain's CDR3 is CASSLQILNTEAFF. The DNA of the CDR3 is TGTGCCAGCAGCCTACAGATATTGAACACTGAAGCTTTCTTT.

V and J are TRBV6-6 and TRBJ1-2, with TRBD1 matching 8 bases. CDR3 length: 15 residues. Germline V gives CDR1 MNHNY, CDR2 SVGAGI (reference sequence). V lost 6 bases and J lost 3; bases outside the gene matches: 9. This CDR3 is CASSRPDRADYGYTF. In nucleotides, the CDR3 is TGTGCCAGCAGCCGACCGGACAGGGCGGACTATGGCTACACCTTC.

V usage is TRBV7-2 and J usage is TRBJ2-5, with TRBD2 matching over 8 bases. From germline, CDR1 is SGHTA and CDR2 FQGNSA. This CDR3 has 18 amino acids. The junction had 14 bases not matched to a gene; V was cut back by 1 base and J by 4 bases. The CDR3 DNA reads TGTGCCAGCAGCTTAGTGGTGGGACTAGGGGGGTACGTAGAGACCCAGTACTTC. Protein sequence: CASSLVVGLGGYVETQYF.

A few counts support this clone. The V gene is TRBV29-1, the J gene TRBJ2-1, with D possibly TRBD2 on 6 matching bases. Germline V CDR1 and CDR2: SQVTM, ANQGSEA. With 4 bases removed from V and 0 bases from J, the gap between germline ends came to 10 bases. The length of the CDR3 is 14 residues. The CDR3 loop is CSVATGSSYNEQFF. The CDR3 DNA follows: TGCAGCGTTGCCACCGGGAGCTCCTACAATGAGCAGTTCTTC.

J is TRBJ1-4 and V is TRBV18; 7 bases match TRBD1. Germline V CDR1 and CDR2: KGHSH, LQKENI. CDR3 size: 14 residues. Unmatched junction bases numbered 9, after V lost 4 bases and J lost 10 bases. The DNA of the CDR3 is TGTGCCAGCTCACTCGGACAGGACCAGGGAAAACTGTTTTTT. Amino acids: CASSLGQDQGKLFF.

This chain links TRBV7-3 with TRBJ2-3, with D perhaps matching TRBD1 (6 bases). The length of the CDR3 is 15 residues. Trimming cost V 5 bases and J 5 bases, with 17 bases left between them. CDR1 and CDR2 from the germline V gene are SGHTA and FQGTGA. CDR3 in DNA: TGTGCCAGCAGCCTAAGATCCACAGGGATAGATACGCAGTATTTT. Protein: CASSLRSTGIDTQYF.

This clone was counted a few times. The gene calls are TRBV28 and TRBJ1-2; 10 bases map to TRBD1. Germline trimming cut 4 bases from V and 4 bases from J; bases unmatched to any gene: 9. Looked up from germline, CDR1 is MDHEN and CDR2 is SYDVKM. The CDR3 totals 16 residues. The CDR3: CASSSGWDRGFYGYTF. The CDR3 DNA sequence: TGTGCCAGCAGTTCCGGATGGGACAGGGGCTTCTATGGCTACACCTTC.

J is TRBJ1-1 and V is TRBV7-7; a weak D match, TRBD1 (5 bases). The germline CDR1 and CDR2 sequences are SSHAT and FNYEAQ (reference sequence). The V gene lost 5 bases and the J gene lost 1 base, with 8 bases spanning the gap. The CDR3 consists of 13 residues. In nucleotides, the CDR3 is TGTGCCAGCAGCGTGGACAAGAACACTGAAGCTTTCTTT. Encoded protein: CASSVDKNTEAFF.

The chain combines TRBV5-1 with TRBJ2-1; D is uncertain. Germline CDR1 and CDR2: SGHRS and YFSETQ. V was cut by 0 bases and J by 4 bases, with 11 bases left in between. The CDR3 is 15 amino acids. The CDR3 sequence is CASSLVAEEYNEQFF. DNA for the CDR3: TGCGCCAGCAGCTTGGTCGCTGAAGAGTACAATGAGCAGTTCTTC.

The chain carries TRBV10-2 and TRBJ2-3, with a possible D match to TRBD2 (6 bases). Looked up from germline, CDR1 is WSHSY and CDR2 is SAAADI. Deletions cut 8 bases from V and 2 bases from J, with 14 bases between. This CDR3 spans 14 amino acids. DNA of the CDR3: TGCGCCAGCGCATTCGGGGAGGTCACAGATACGCAGTATTTT. This translates into CASAFGEVTDTQYF.

This clone came up a few times. This chain uses TRBV5-4 with TRBJ2-2, with D perhaps matching TRBD2 (6 bases). CDR1 and CDR2 (germline): SGHNT, YYREEE (reference sequence). The CDR3 sequence is 16 residues long. V was trimmed by 3 bases and J by 6 bases, leaving 18 bases between them. The CDR3 loop is CASSSPGTPEAGELFF. The DNA for the CDR3 is TGTGCCAGCAGCTCCCCCGGGACTCCAGAGGCCGGGGAGCTGTTTTTT.

The chain has TRBV27 and TRBJ2-1; D call uncertain. Trimming removed 7 bases from V and 1 base from J, with 14 bases in between. The length of the CDR3 is 15 residues. CDR1 MNHEY and CDR2 SMNVEV come from the germline V gene (reference sequence). This CDR3 reads CASMVSFTSYNEQFF. Here the CDR3 DNA reads TGTGCCAGCATGGTTTCGTTTACTTCCTACAATGAGCAGTTCTTC.

This chain uses TRBV28 with TRBJ2-3; D uncertain. Germline-derived CDR1 and CDR2 are MDHEN and SYDVKM. This CDR3 contains 11 residues. With 5 bases removed from V and 5 bases from J, the gap between germline ends came to 5 bases. The CDR3 DNA sequence: TGTGCCAGCAGTGCGGAAGATACGCAGTATTTT. It translates to CASSAEDTQYF. The full variable domain, rest sourced from reference TRBV28 and TRBJ2-3, is DVKVTQSSRYLVKRTGEKVFLECVQDMDHENMFWYRQDPGLGLRLIYFSYDVKMKEKGDIPEGYSVSREKKERFSLILESASTNQTSMYLCASSAEDTQYFGPGTRLTVL.

The chain couples TRBV4-2 to TRBJ1-5; possible D gene TRBD1, 5 bases. The length of the CDR3 is 17 residues. V was cut by 0 bases and J by 1 base, with 13 bases left in between. Germline assignment: CDR1 LGHNA and CDR2 YNFKEQ. The CDR3 here is CASSQDRGEVSNQPQHF. CDR3 sequence (DNA): TGTGCCAGCAGCCAAGATCGGGGGGAGGTCAGCAATCAGCCCCAGCATTTT.

The rearrangement uses TRBV6-4 and TRBJ2-3; 9 bases align to TRBD2. V lost 3 bases and J lost 1; bases outside the gene matches: 2. Germline CDR1 reads MRHNA; CDR2 reads SNTAGT. The CDR3 totals 15 residues. Written as DNA, the CDR3 is TGTGCCAGCAGTGAGACTAGCGGAGGCACAGATACGCAGTATTTT. It translates to CASSETSGGTDTQYF.

To note about this clone: Additional DNA sequences in this sample encode the identical CDR3. The CDR3 DNA is TGTGCCAGCAGCCCTCGGGGAACTGGGGCCAACGTCCTGACTTTC. Protein sequence: CASSPRGTGANVLTF. The chain combines TRBV9 with TRBJ2-6; D is perhaps TRBD2 (5 bases). Trimming took 4 bases from V and 2 from J, leaving 10 bases between them. In germline, CDR1 is SGDLS, CDR2 YYNGEE. CDR3 length equals 15 residues.

This chain uses TRBV5-1 with TRBJ2-7; 7 bases line up with TRBD2. The germline V gene encodes CDR1 SGHRS and CDR2 YFSETQ. This CDR3 region has 14 residues. J lost 6 bases, V lost 1 base, and 7 bases had no gene match. CDR3 coding DNA: TGCGCCAGCAGCTTGCTGGCGGGAGCGGGCGAGCAGTACTTC. It codes for CASSLLAGAGEQYF.

Written as DNA, the CDR3 is TGTGCCAGCAGTGACAGGACTAGCGGGAGCAATGAGCAGTTCTTC. Amino acid sequence: CASSDRTSGSNEQFF. The chain has TRBV6-4 and TRBJ2-1; 13 bases agree with TRBD2. V lost 2 bases to trimming and J lost 6 bases; unmatched junction nucleotides: 1. Germline CDR1 reads MRHNA; CDR2 reads SNTAGT. This CDR3 comprises 15 residues.

The chain combines TRBV5-6 with TRBJ2-7, with unresolved D. Germline lookup yields CDR1 SGHDT and CDR2 YYEEEE. This CDR3 is built from 11 residues. V was clipped by 0 bases and J by 5 bases, with 3 bases between them. The CDR3 DNA reads as TGTGCCAGCAGCTTGGTAGACGAGCAGTACTTC. This translates into CASSLVDEQYF.

This chain connects TRBV2 to TRBJ2-1; D gene unclear. This CDR3 contains 11 residues. CDR1 is SNHLY and CDR2 is FYNNEI in the germline V gene. Trimming stripped 7 bases from V and 7 bases from J, with 8 bases between. The CDR3 sequence is CASKSVNEQFF. The CDR3 coding sequence is TGTGCCAGCAAAAGTGTTAATGAGCAGTTCTTC.

The V and J genes are TRBV6-6 and TRBJ2-1; possibly TRBD1 for D (5 bases). Trimming stripped 5 bases from V and 8 bases from J, with 13 bases between. Germline V lookup: CDR1 MNHNY, CDR2 SVGAGI (reference sequence). CDR3 size: 13 residues. The CDR3 sequence is CASSQGWSHEQFF. CDR3 sequence (DNA): TGTGCCAGCAGTCAGGGCTGGAGCCATGAGCAGTTCTTC.

This rearrangement joins TRBV9 to TRBJ2-7; maybe TRBD1 (5 bases). Germline CDR1 reads SGDLS; CDR2 reads YYNGEE. V gave up 0 bases and J gave up 0 bases, with 13 bases separating them. This CDR3 region has 16 residues. The CDR3 reads CASSVAPTTDSYEQYF. CDR3 DNA sequence: TGTGCCAGCAGCGTAGCTCCGACGACAGACTCCTACGAGCAGTACTTC.

By sample share, this clone is large (0.1 to 1%). CDR3 region: CASSTVGPPEAFF. The CDR3 DNA is TGTGCCAGCAGCACAGTAGGACCTCCTGAAGCTTTCTTT. The chain carries TRBV7-9 and TRBJ1-1; no definite D call. V lost 5 bases and J 6 bases, leaving 13 bases between the germline ends. The CDR3 is made up of 13 amino acids. CDR1 and CDR2 from the germline V gene are SEHNR and FQNEAQ (reference sequence).